The sequence of this T cell receptor beta chain was determined in a study of blood T cell repertoires in COVID-19. Whole-study context: Specimens from acute and convalescent COVID-19 originated in the United States, Italy and Spain. PBMCs, B-cell-depleted T cells, or T cells were the source of the cDNA or gDNA that made up the material.

The CDR3 runs 11 residues. V was pared by 3 bases and J by 6 bases, with 5 bases between. Germline CDR1 and CDR2: SGHTA and FQGNSA. Source study methods: The assay estimated nucleated cells by amplifying reference gene primers. Clones were sequenced by immunoSEQ multiplex PCR, and TCRdb holds only the in-frame ones, with some missing. The V and J calls and clone size come from that table; D and trimming were worked out from the DNA. The data contain over 250,000 clones, about 83% of them singletons. V is TRBV7-2 and J is TRBJ2-5; D unresolved. The specimen was peripheral blood. The sequence derives from a woman in her forties or fifties who had recovered from COVID-19. DNA for the CDR3: TGTGCCAGCAGCTTTAGCCAGACCCAGTACTTC. This translates into CASSFSQTQYF.